This entry features one T cell receptor (beta chain) sequence. This clonotype was observed a few times. The antigen it recognizes is unknown. No per-base quality is available; no much larger clone lies one base away. Inclusive of the bounding cysteine and phenylalanine, the CDR3 is 14 residues long. Only the CDR3 part of the read is kept: 42 bases, read in frame from the first base. V gives up 0 bases and J gives up 12 bases, and the segment between their germline ends measures 14 bases. Ficoll-Paque density gradient centrifugation was used to isolate PBMCs. These data originate in a study of T-cell memory formation after mild COVID-19 (dated by TCRdb to the early 2020s). Some background on the complete study: TCR sequence clusters from the two donors were found to be largely donor specific. T-cell clones expanding and contracting after mild COVID-19 in a couple of donors were tracked by longitudinal TCRalpha and TCRbeta repertoire sequencing. The cohort was made up of two young adult volunteers, one female and one male, who were previously healthy.

Results and caveats for the whole study, not just this receptor: SARS-CoV-2 specificity was not confirmed for the second-wave clones peaking on day 37. Only a couple of mild cases were covered in the study, and larger cohorts including severe cases with pre-infection samples were considered necessary. Contracting CD4+ clones were located mainly in the CM and EM memory subsets, whereas CD8+ clones were found to be enriched in EMRA. Clones that contracted from day 15 to 85 showed balanced CD4/CD8 phenotypes, whereas a second wave of clones that expanded from day 15 to 37 leaned towards CD4+. Some responding clones were found in pre-infection memory, which suggests that pre-existing cross-reactive memory T cells took part in the SARS-CoV-2 response.

Reads for this sample came from an Illumina NovaSeq 6000. cDNA libraries for TCRalpha and TCRbeta were prepared by 5'RACE using constant-segment primers, with sample barcodes and unique molecular identifiers added. RNA was extracted from every sample with Trizol reagent. Amplification of the libraries took two PCR steps, and the second step added a second sample barcode plus Illumina TruSeq adapters. Sequencing of the libraries was done on an Illumina NovaSeq, producing 2 x 150 bp paired-end reads. The original pipeline was this. Reads were demultiplexed and collapsed into UMI-guided consensus sequences with migec v1.2.7. With mixcr v2.1.11, UMI consensuses were aligned to TRA and TRB V and J templates and assembled into clonotypes. Expanded or contracted clonotypes were those called significant by both edgeR and NoisET, with noise models trained on biological replicates. For edgeR calls, a false discovery rate-adjusted p below 0.01 and a log2 fold-change threshold of 1 were applied. PCA with hierarchical clustering of max-normalized trajectories of the 1000 most abundant clonotypes was used as exploratory dynamics analysis. Separately sequenced CD4+ and CD8+ repertoires were used to assign the CD4 or CD8 phenotype of responding clones. The raw public data were reprocessed by TCRdb itself: fastp quality trimming at Q25, MiXCR clonotype calling, in-frame beta chains only. Rows are unified per CDR3 protein, each entry keeping the most common DNA and genes. The V and J calls follow TCRdb's processing rather than the paper's. A total of about 290,000 distinct CDR3 sequences appear in this sample, about 15% of them only once. Around a fifth of the sample lies in the top ten.

The receptor's source is a man between 18 and 29 years old who had mild COVID-19 (a few samples of this study predate the infection). The sample titles of this study are shuffled in the database, so cell type and time point are left out; the donor was told from shared clones. The specimen was PBMCs or a T cell subset sorted from them (not recorded which). This receptor chain uses TRBV12-3 or TRBV12-4 and TRBJ1-4; the D segment cannot be called with confidence. This receptor carries the CDR3 CASSLARSVVELFF. In nucleotide form, the sequence is TGTGCCAGCAGTTTAGCGCGGAGCGTGGTGGAACTGTTTTTT.